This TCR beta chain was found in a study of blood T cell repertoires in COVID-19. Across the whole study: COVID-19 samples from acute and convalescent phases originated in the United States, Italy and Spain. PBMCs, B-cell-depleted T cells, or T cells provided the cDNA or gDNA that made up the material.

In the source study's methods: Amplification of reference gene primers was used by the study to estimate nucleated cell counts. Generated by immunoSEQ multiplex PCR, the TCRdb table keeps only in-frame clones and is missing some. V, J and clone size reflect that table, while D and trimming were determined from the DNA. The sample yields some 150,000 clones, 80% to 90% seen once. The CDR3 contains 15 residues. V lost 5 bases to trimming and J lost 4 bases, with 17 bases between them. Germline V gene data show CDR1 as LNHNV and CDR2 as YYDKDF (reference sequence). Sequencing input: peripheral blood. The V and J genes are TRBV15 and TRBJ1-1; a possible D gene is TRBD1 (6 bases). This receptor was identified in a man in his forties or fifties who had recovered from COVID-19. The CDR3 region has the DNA TGTGCCACCAGCCCCACCGGGGGGCGGGTCACTGAAGCTTTCTTT. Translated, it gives CATSPTGGRVTEAFF.